This T cell receptor beta chain was observed in a study of monozygotic twins with inflammatory bowel disease. In the case of this clonotype: The antigen remains unidentified.

Blood, approximately 2.5 ml, was drawn per donor. T cells were not sorted, and total RNA was isolated straight from whole blood. TCRdb reprocessed the 5' RACE reads and reports one entry per CDR3 protein, with no DNA. The table for this sample gives about 210,000 distinct CDR3 sequences. Overall study findings and caveats: Using the inverse Simpson index, IBD patients had lower TCRbeta diversity than healthy co-twins. Twins with IBD had fewer clonotypes in common with others than healthy twins, particularly during disease activity.

Germline CDR1 reads MNHNY; CDR2 reads SVGAGI (reference sequence). This CDR3 region has 14 residues. This rearrangement joins TRBV6-6 to TRBJ1-2. This receptor was taken from a human donor with ulcerative colitis or Crohn's disease, or a healthy co-twin of an affected twin (not recorded which). The sequencing sample was made of blood. CDR3 amino acids: CASSYTTGSNGYTF.